The 5 T cell receptor beta chains listed next were all sequenced from one sample in a study of shared clonotypes between healthy human individuals. TCRdb's table, derived via immunoSEQ multiplex PCR, lists solely in-frame clones and lacks some. The sample shows 2 million to 2.5 million clones, over 85% of them seen only once. The sequenced material came from naive CD4+ T cells from PBMCs. The subset is: CD45RA+ positively selected. The receptors come from a man in his late teens or twenties in good health. Some clones in this sample may be carry-over from other donors' samples.

This rearrangement joins TRBV4-2 to TRBJ2-5; TRBD2 is a possible D gene (6 bases). The CDR3 extends over 15 amino acids. V gave up 3 bases and J gave up 5 bases, with 16 bases separating them. CDR1 is LGHNA, CDR2 YNFKEQ, per germline. CDR3 in DNA: TGTGCCAGCAGCCAGAGACTCGGGGGATCGGAGACCCAGTACTTC. Protein: CASSQRLGGSETQYF.

The chain couples TRBV7-3 to TRBJ2-2, with D unclear. Germline assignment: CDR1 SGHTA and CDR2 FQGTGA. This CDR3 comprises 12 residues. Trimming left V 8 bases short and J 7 bases short, with 11 bases between. The CDR3 DNA reads TGTGCCAGCCTTAGAGGAAACGGGGAGCTGTTTTTT. This translates into CASLRGNGELFF.

A word on this clone: The identical CDR3 is also encoded by other nucleotide sequences in the sample. J is TRBJ1-2 and V is TRBV25-1, with a tentative D call TRBD1 (5 bases). The CDR3 spans 13 residues. Germline V CDR1 and CDR2: MGHDK, SYGVNS. The V gene lost 0 bases and the J gene lost 8 bases, with 10 bases spanning the gap. The CDR3 nucleotides are TGTGCCAGCAGTGAATATGGGGGTTACGGCTACACCTTC. The encoded protein is CASSEYGGYGYTF.

This chain joins TRBV2 and TRBJ2-5, with D possibly being TRBD1 or TRBD2 (6 bases each). There are 12 residues in the CDR3. The germline gives CDR1 SNHLY, CDR2 FYNNEI. The ends were cut back, 7 bases at V and 4 bases at J, with 10 bases in the middle. DNA of the CDR3: TGTGCCAGCACCCGGGGGCCAGAGACCCAGTACTTC. This codes for CASTRGPETQYF. The full variable domain, in which reference TRBV2 and TRBJ2-5 provide the parts outside the CDR3, is EPEVTQTPSHQVTQMGQEVILRCVPISNHLYFYWYRQILGQKVEFLVSFYNNEISEKSEIFDDQFSVERPDGSNFTLKIRSTKLEDSAMYFCASTRGPETQYFGPGTRLLVL.

The chain recombines TRBV7-9 with TRBJ2-7; 8 bases agree with TRBD1. J gave up 2 bases and V 4 bases, and 4 bases lay outside the gene matches. The CDR3 has 14 residues. Germline CDR1 reads SEHNR; CDR2 reads FQNEAQ (reference sequence). Here the CDR3 DNA reads TGTGCCAGCAGCTCTGACAGGGGCCCCTACGAGCAGTACTTC. Translating it yields CASSSDRGPYEQYF.